Listed below are T cell receptor beta chains from one sample, sequenced in a study of cytomegalovirus exposure and HLA in healthy donors. TCRdb's copy holds only in-frame clones and misses some; the assay was immunoSEQ multiplex PCR. The top ten hold over 2.5% of the sample, which has 150,000 to 200,000 clones, more than 60% seen once. The sample comprised PBMCs. Receptors originate from a female donor in good health and CMV-seronegative. The CDR3 runs from the conserved cysteine through the conserved F or W. D genes are given only for firm matches. Only some rows state a clone size, as once, few, many or a class for expanded clones.

d_call: TRBD1
j_call: TRBJ1-1
v_call: TRBV28
clone_size: -
cdr3_nt: TGTGCCAGCAGTGCACCGGGACAGGGAGGCACTGAAGCTTTCTTT
cdr3_aa: CASSAPGQGGTEAFF

d_call: TRBD1
j_call: TRBJ1-1
v_call: TRBV19
clone_size: few
cdr3_nt: TGTGCCAGTAGTGACAGGGGAGGAGGGACTGAAGCTTTCTTT
cdr3_aa: CASSDRGGGTEAFF

d_call: -
j_call: TRBJ1-1
v_call: TRBV21-1
clone_size: -
cdr3_nt: TGTGCCAGCAGTGGGACAGGGGGGAACACTGAAGCTTTCTTT
cdr3_aa: CASSGTGGNTEAFF

d_call: -
j_call: TRBJ1-1
v_call: TRBV27
clone_size: -
cdr3_nt: TGTGCCAGCAGTTCAGCCGGGGGGGGCACTGAAGCTTTCTTT
cdr3_aa: CASSSAGGGTEAFF

d_call: TRBD2
j_call: TRBJ2-1
v_call: TRBV6-6
clone_size: -
cdr3_nt: TGTGCCAGCAGACAACGGGGGGGCTACAATGAGCAGTTCTTC
cdr3_aa: CASRQRGGYNEQFF

d_call: TRBD1
j_call: TRBJ2-2
v_call: TRBV28
clone_size: -
cdr3_nt: TGTGCCAGCCCCCCGGACAGGGCGATCACCGGGGAGCTGTTTTTT
cdr3_aa: CASPPDRAITGELFF

d_call: -
j_call: TRBJ2-4
v_call: TRBV5-1
clone_size: few
cdr3_nt: TGCGCCAGCAGCTTGGTATTAGCCAAAAACATTCAGTACTTC
cdr3_aa: CASSLVLAKNIQYF

d_call: TRBD2
j_call: TRBJ2-7
v_call: TRBV7-2
clone_size: -
cdr3_nt: TGTGCCAGCAGCCTGACTAGCGTTTCCTACGAGCAGTACTTC
cdr3_aa: CASSLTSVSYEQYF

d_call: -
j_call: TRBJ1-2
v_call: TRBV15
clone_size: -
cdr3_nt: TGTGCCACCAGCAGAGTTCCAGTTCCTGGCTACACCTTC
cdr3_aa: CATSRVPVPGYTF

d_call: -
j_call: TRBJ2-1
v_call: TRBV7-3
clone_size: -
cdr3_nt: TGTGCCAGCAGCTTAACGGCCTCCGGACATGAGGCGGTCTTC
cdr3_aa: CASSLTASGHEAVF

d_call: TRBD2
j_call: TRBJ2-7
v_call: TRBV27
clone_size: -
cdr3_nt: TGTGCCAGCAGTTTAGGACTAGCGGACTACGAGCAGTACTTC
cdr3_aa: CASSLGLADYEQYF

d_call: TRBD2
j_call: TRBJ2-7
v_call: TRBV6-6
clone_size: -
cdr3_nt: TGTGCCAGCAGTTACCGGGGGGACCACGAGCAGTACTTC
cdr3_aa: CASSYRGDHEQYF

d_call: -
j_call: TRBJ1-2
v_call: TRBV6-5
clone_size: -
cdr3_nt: TGTGCCAGCAGTTACTCGATAACACCGATCGGGGGCTACACCTTC
cdr3_aa: CASSYSITPIGGYTF

d_call: -
j_call: TRBJ1-5
v_call: TRBV7-6
clone_size: -
cdr3_nt: TGTGCCAGCAGCTTAGCGACGAACAGGCAGGTGGATCAGCCCCAGCATTTT
cdr3_aa: CASSLATNRQVDQPQHF

d_call: -
j_call: TRBJ1-5
v_call: TRBV28
clone_size: -
cdr3_nt: TGTGCCAGCAGGTCAGGGGATCTTATTCAGCCCCAGCATTTT
cdr3_aa: CASRSGDLIQPQHF

d_call: -
j_call: TRBJ1-1
v_call: TRBV7-9
clone_size: -
cdr3_nt: TGTGCCAGCAGCCCGACAGGATCTGTGGACACTGAAGCTTTCTTT
cdr3_aa: CASSPTGSVDTEAFF

d_call: TRBD1
j_call: TRBJ1-2
v_call: TRBV6-1
clone_size: -
cdr3_nt: TGTGCCAGCAGTGAAGCAACAGGGGGCCCCCTTTATGGCTACACCTTC
cdr3_aa: CASSEATGGPLYGYTF

d_call: -
j_call: TRBJ2-2
v_call: TRBV21-1
clone_size: -
cdr3_nt: TGTGCCAGCAGCAAACTAGCGGGGGGGCTTCCCGGGGAGCTGTTTTTT
cdr3_aa: CASSKLAGGLPGELFF

d_call: -
j_call: TRBJ1-6
v_call: TRBV5-4
clone_size: -
cdr3_nt: TGTGCCAGCAGCTTGTTGGGGCAAAACTATAATTCACCCCTCCACTTT
cdr3_aa: CASSLLGQNYNSPLHF

d_call: TRBD1
j_call: TRBJ1-4
v_call: TRBV5-5
clone_size: -
cdr3_nt: TGTGCCAGCAGCACGGACAGGGGAGGAGGTAATGAAAAACTGTTTTTT
cdr3_aa: CASSTDRGGGNEKLFF

d_call: TRBD2
j_call: TRBJ2-1
v_call: TRBV7-9
clone_size: -
cdr3_nt: TGTTCCAGCAGCTTAAGACTAGCTTCCTACAATGAGCAGTTCTTC
cdr3_aa: CSSSLRLASYNEQFF

d_call: -
j_call: TRBJ2-3
v_call: TRBV7-9
clone_size: -
cdr3_nt: TGTGCCAGCAGCCGTACAGATACGCAGTATTTT
cdr3_aa: CASSRTDTQYF

d_call: -
j_call: TRBJ1-1
v_call: TRBV19
clone_size: few
cdr3_nt: TGTGCCAGTAACGGGGGGAGGGCTAACACTGAAGCTTTCTTT
cdr3_aa: CASNGGRANTEAFF

d_call: -
j_call: TRBJ1-1
v_call: TRBV27
clone_size: few
cdr3_nt: TGTGCCAGCAGTTTGCGAGCTTTCTTT
cdr3_aa: CASSLRAFF

d_call: TRBD2
j_call: TRBJ2-3
v_call: TRBV19
clone_size: -
cdr3_nt: TGTGCCACCTCTAGCGGGACTAGCACAGATACGCAGTATTTT
cdr3_aa: CATSSGTSTDTQYF

d_call: TRBD2
j_call: TRBJ2-7
v_call: TRBV9
clone_size: -
cdr3_nt: TGTGCCAGCAGCCAAAGGGCCCTAGGCACTAGCGGGAGGGCCCTATACGAGCAGTACTTC
cdr3_aa: CASSQRALGTSGRALYEQYF

d_call: -
j_call: TRBJ1-2
v_call: TRBV27
clone_size: -
cdr3_nt: TGTGCCAGCAGTTTATCGTTCGGAGATGGCTACACCTTC
cdr3_aa: CASSLSFGDGYTF

d_call: -
j_call: TRBJ1-1
v_call: TRBV28
clone_size: -
cdr3_nt: TGTGCCAGCAGTCCTAGCGCTAACTCTTTAGAAGCTTTCTTT
cdr3_aa: CASSPSANSLEAFF

d_call: -
j_call: TRBJ1-2
v_call: TRBV7-7
clone_size: -
cdr3_nt: TGTGCCAGCCTGAAGACAACTAACTATGGCTACACCTTC
cdr3_aa: CASLKTTNYGYTF

d_call: -
j_call: TRBJ1-1
v_call: TRBV28
clone_size: -
cdr3_nt: TGTGCCAGCAGCCGAACCCAGGGTTTGAGCACTGAAGCTTTCTTT
cdr3_aa: CASSRTQGLSTEAFF

d_call: -
j_call: TRBJ1-1
v_call: TRBV6-6
clone_size: -
cdr3_nt: TGTGCCAGCAGAGACAGACCCGGCGCTGAAGCTTTCTTT
cdr3_aa: CASRDRPGAEAFF

d_call: TRBD1
j_call: TRBJ2-2
v_call: TRBV19
clone_size: -
cdr3_nt: TGTGCCAGTAGAAAACAGGGGGCGCAGAACACCGGGGAGCTGTTTTTT
cdr3_aa: CASRKQGAQNTGELFF

d_call: TRBD1
j_call: TRBJ1-1
v_call: TRBV2
clone_size: -
cdr3_nt: TGTGCCAGCAGTGAAAAGGCAGGGGGCTTCGTGGTGAACACTGAAGCTTTCTTT
cdr3_aa: CASSEKAGGFVVNTEAFF

d_call: -
j_call: TRBJ1-1
v_call: TRBV29-1
clone_size: few
cdr3_nt: TGCAGCCTCGGGGACACATGGCCGGGTGAAGCTTTCTTT
cdr3_aa: CSLGDTWPGEAFF

d_call: TRBD1
j_call: TRBJ1-2
v_call: TRBV2
clone_size: -
cdr3_nt: TGTGCCAGCAGACCCCGGGACAGAAACTTACTAAATAACTATGGCTACACCTTC
cdr3_aa: CASRPRDRNLLNNYGYTF

d_call: -
j_call: TRBJ1-6
v_call: TRBV19
clone_size: -
cdr3_nt: TGTGCCAGTAGTATATCTGGACAGAGGAGCTCCTATAATTCACCCCTCCACTTT
cdr3_aa: CASSISGQRSSYNSPLHF

d_call: TRBD2
j_call: TRBJ2-5
v_call: TRBV19
clone_size: -
cdr3_nt: TGTGCCAGTAGGATTACTAGCGGGGGGCGGGAGACCCAGTACTTC
cdr3_aa: CASRITSGGRETQYF

d_call: -
j_call: TRBJ2-1
v_call: TRBV9
clone_size: -
cdr3_nt: TGTGCCAGCAGCGCATTACTCGTGACAGATTACAATGAGCAGTTCTTC
cdr3_aa: CASSALLVTDYNEQFF

d_call: TRBD1
j_call: TRBJ2-6
v_call: TRBV7-6
clone_size: -
cdr3_nt: TGTGCCAGCAGATCAGGGGGCTACTCTGGGGCCAACGTCCTGACTTTC
cdr3_aa: CASRSGGYSGANVLTF

d_call: TRBD1
j_call: TRBJ1-1
v_call: TRBV28
clone_size: -
cdr3_nt: TGTGCCAGCAGTTTTGGCAGGGGGCCCGGAGGCACTGAAGCTTTCTTT
cdr3_aa: CASSFGRGPGGTEAFF

d_call: TRBD1
j_call: TRBJ1-6
v_call: TRBV6-6
clone_size: once
cdr3_nt: TGTGCCAGCACCTTGAGAGGACAGGATAATTCACCCCTCCACTTT
cdr3_aa: CASTLRGQDNSPLHF

d_call: TRBD2
j_call: TRBJ2-7
v_call: TRBV25-1
clone_size: once
cdr3_nt: TGTGCCAGTAGGGCTAGCGGGGGCTACGAGCAGTACTTC
cdr3_aa: CASRASGGYEQYF

d_call: -
j_call: TRBJ2-7
v_call: TRBV7-9
clone_size: -
cdr3_nt: TGTGCCAGCAGCCAGGGACTCCCCAGCTACGAGCAGTACTTC
cdr3_aa: CASSQGLPSYEQYF

d_call: -
j_call: TRBJ1-1
v_call: TRBV30
clone_size: -
cdr3_nt: TGTGCCCTTGGGAGAGGGAACACTGAAGCTTTCTTT
cdr3_aa: CALGRGNTEAFF

d_call: -
j_call: TRBJ1-1
v_call: TRBV5-4
clone_size: -
cdr3_nt: TGTGCCAGCAGCTCCCCAGGCAACACTGAAGCTTTCTTT
cdr3_aa: CASSSPGNTEAFF

d_call: -
j_call: TRBJ2-3
v_call: TRBV5-6
clone_size: many
cdr3_nt: TGTGCCAGCAGCTTGGGGCACTTCTTGGAGGATACGCAGTATTTT
cdr3_aa: CASSLGHFLEDTQYF

d_call: -
j_call: TRBJ2-7
v_call: TRBV18
clone_size: -
cdr3_nt: TGTGCCAGCTCACCATCCAGGGGGGACGAGCAGTACTTC
cdr3_aa: CASSPSRGDEQYF

d_call: TRBD2
j_call: TRBJ2-5
v_call: TRBV9
clone_size: -
cdr3_nt: TGTGCCAGCAGCGTAGGCGGTAGCGGGAGCGGGAAGACCCAGTACTTC
cdr3_aa: CASSVGGSGSGKTQYF

d_call: TRBD2
j_call: TRBJ2-1
v_call: TRBV14
clone_size: -
cdr3_nt: TGTGCCAGCAGCCCCCCCCCATATGGGCTAGCGGGAGTGGGTGAGCAGTTCTTC
cdr3_aa: CASSPPPYGLAGVGEQFF

d_call: TRBD2
j_call: TRBJ2-7
v_call: TRBV11-1
clone_size: -
cdr3_nt: TGTGCCAGCAGCTTACTAGCGGCCTCCTACGAGCAGTACTTC
cdr3_aa: CASSLLAASYEQYF